These 4 T cell receptor beta chains share one sample of origin, sequenced in a study of control samples from healthy donors and cancer patients. The protocol was immunoSEQ multiplex PCR, while the TCRdb copy is restricted to in-frame clones and leaves out a portion. The sample holds around 180,000 clones, approximately 86% seen once. The sequenced material came from blood. The receptors here all came from a young woman in good health.

The genes are TRBV6-6 and TRBJ2-5, with D perhaps TRBD2 (6 bases). Trimming cost V 11 bases and J 5 bases, with 18 bases left between them. The CDR3 extends over 13 amino acids. Germline CDR1 reads MNHNY; CDR2 reads SVGAGI (reference sequence). The CDR3 sequence is CAHRRGFRETQYF. Written as DNA, the CDR3 is TGTGCCCACCGGAGGGGATTTCGGGAGACCCAGTACTTC.

The chain links TRBV4-1 to TRBJ1-1; possibly TRBD1 for D (6 bases). In germline, CDR1 is MGHRA, CDR2 YSYEKL. Trimming pared 4 bases from V and 3 bases from J, leaving 15 bases between. The CDR3 loop spans 15 amino acids. CDR3 nucleotides: TGCGCCAGCAGCCTCAGGGGAGGAGGTGACACTGAAGCTTTCTTT. This encodes CASSLRGGGDTEAFF.

The chain is built from TRBV28 and TRBJ2-5, with D hard to call. Germline loops: CDR1 MDHEN, CDR2 SYDVKM. The germline V and J ends were trimmed by 6 bases and 3 bases, with 5 bases remaining between them. The CDR3 totals 11 residues. The DNA for the CDR3 is TGTGCCAGCAGCTATAAAGAGACCCAGTACTTC. Residues: CASSYKETQYF.

V and J are TRBV2 and TRBJ2-7, with D possibly called TRBD1 or TRBD2 (5 bases each). In germline, CDR1 is SNHLY, CDR2 FYNNEI. Trimming removed 10 bases from V and 2 bases from J, with 18 bases in between. The CDR3 is 14 amino acids. The CDR3 spells CAIPTGAGTYEQYF. In DNA form, the CDR3 reads TGTGCCATCCCAACCGGGGCAGGGACCTACGAGCAGTACTTC.